This TCR beta chain is from a study of radiotherapy plus CTLA-4 blockade in lung cancer. At the level of the study: Around 18% of enrolled patients responded objectively, and approximately 30% had disease control. Regarding the study as a whole: In blood, TCR clones derived from the tumor expanded after radiotherapy plus ipilimumab. Alongside interferon-beta, early blood T cell clone dynamics were reportedly the best predictor of response.

In the case of this clone: Its antigen is unidentified.

Here immunoSEQ multiplex PCR was the method, and the copy in TCRdb shows in-frame clones only, minus some. The sample lists tens of thousands of clones; roughly 80% were seen once. Germline CDR1 reads SGHRS; CDR2 reads YFSETQ. The V end lost 4 bases, the J end lost 8 bases, and 19 bases lay between the germline ends. The CDR3 runs 14 residues. Focal radiation with ipilimumab CTLA-4 blockade was given to patients with chemo-refractory metastatic non-small-cell lung cancer. This TCR came from a human donor with non-small cell lung cancer that progressed on radiotherapy plus ipilimumab. The starting material was peripheral blood, obtained from a patient treated with radiotherapy plus ipilimumab. The chain joins TRBV5-1 to TRBJ2-7; maybe TRBD1 (5 bases). CDR3 sequence reads: CASSPALAGPKQYF. For the CDR3, the DNA is TGCGCCAGCAGCCCCGCCCTGGCAGGGCCGAAGCAGTACTTC. Full variable domain (rest looked up from reference TRBV5-1 and TRBJ2-7): KAGVTQTPRYLIKTRGQQVTLSCSPISGHRSVSWYQQTPGQGLQFLFEYFSETQRNKGNFPGRFSGRQFSNSRSEMNVSTLELGDSALYLCASSPALAGPKQYFGPGTRLTVT.